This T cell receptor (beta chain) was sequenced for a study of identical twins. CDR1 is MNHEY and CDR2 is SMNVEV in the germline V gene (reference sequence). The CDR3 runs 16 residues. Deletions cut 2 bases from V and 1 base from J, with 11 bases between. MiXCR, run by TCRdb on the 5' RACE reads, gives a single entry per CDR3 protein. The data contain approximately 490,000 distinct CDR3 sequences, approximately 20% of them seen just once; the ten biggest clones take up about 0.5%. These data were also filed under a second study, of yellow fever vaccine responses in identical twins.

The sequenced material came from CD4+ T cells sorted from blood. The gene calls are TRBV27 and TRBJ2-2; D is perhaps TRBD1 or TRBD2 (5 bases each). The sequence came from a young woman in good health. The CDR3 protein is CASSLGAGRNTGELFF. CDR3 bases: TGTGCCAGCAGTTTAGGGGCGGGCCGGAACACCGGGGAGCTGTTTTTT.